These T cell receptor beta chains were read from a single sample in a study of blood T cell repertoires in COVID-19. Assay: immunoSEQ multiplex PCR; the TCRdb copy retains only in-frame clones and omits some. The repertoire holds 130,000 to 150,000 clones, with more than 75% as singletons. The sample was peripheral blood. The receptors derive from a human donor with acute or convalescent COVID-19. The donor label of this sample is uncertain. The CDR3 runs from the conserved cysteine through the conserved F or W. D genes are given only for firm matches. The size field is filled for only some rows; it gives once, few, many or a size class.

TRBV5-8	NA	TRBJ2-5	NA	CASSAPGLGGKETQYF	TGTGCCAGCAGCGCACCGGGACTGGGGGGAAAAGAGACCCAGTACTTC
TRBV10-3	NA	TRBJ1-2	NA	CAITQETYGYTF	TGTGCCATCACGCAGGAAACCTATGGCTACACCTTC
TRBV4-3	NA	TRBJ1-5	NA	CASSQSLTSTNQPQHF	TGCGCCAGCAGCCAGTCGCTCACGTCCACTAATCAGCCCCAGCATTTT
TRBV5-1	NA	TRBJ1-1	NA	CASAESGGLNTEAFF	TGCGCCAGCGCGGAGTCGGGGGGCTTGAACACTGAAGCTTTCTTT
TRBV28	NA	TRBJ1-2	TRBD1	CASSPGAGNRGYGYTF	TGTGCCAGCAGCCCGGGGGCGGGAAACAGGGGCTATGGCTACACCTTC
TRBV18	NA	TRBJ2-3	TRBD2	CASSPGLAGGPTDTQYF	TGTGCCAGCTCACCGGGACTAGCGGGGGGACCCACAGATACGCAGTATTTT
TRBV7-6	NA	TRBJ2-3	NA	CASSLSSQRGTDTQYF	TGTGCCAGCAGCTTAAGTTCCCAGCGAGGCACAGATACGCAGTATTTT
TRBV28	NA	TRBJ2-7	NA	CASSEGAFSYEQYF	TGTGCCAGCAGTGAAGGGGCCTTCTCCTACGAGCAGTACTTC
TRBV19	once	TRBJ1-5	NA	CASSIVGGSNQPQHF	TGTGCCAGTAGTATAGTTGGGGGGAGCAATCAGCCCCAGCATTTT
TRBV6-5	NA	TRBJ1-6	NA	CASSYSEGGSPLHF	TGTGCCAGCAGTTATTCTGAAGGCGGTTCACCCCTCCACTTT
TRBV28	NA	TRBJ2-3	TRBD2	CASSHPRTSGRDTQYF	TGTGCCAGCAGTCACCCGCGGACTAGCGGGAGGGATACGCAGTATTTT
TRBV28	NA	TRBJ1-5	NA	CASSEVGFSNQPQHF	TGTGCCAGCAGTGAGGTCGGATTTAGCAATCAGCCCCAGCATTTT
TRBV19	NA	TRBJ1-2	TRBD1	CASSSGQANYGYTF	TGTGCCAGTAGTTCAGGACAGGCTAACTATGGCTACACCTTC
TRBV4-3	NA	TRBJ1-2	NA	CASSQDSGNWGYTF	TGCGCCAGCAGCCAAGATTCAGGGAATTGGGGCTACACCTTC
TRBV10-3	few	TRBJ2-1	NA	CAISETESYNEQFF	TGTGCCATCAGTGAAACAGAGTCCTACAATGAGCAGTTCTTC
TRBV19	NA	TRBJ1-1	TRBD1	CASSVRQGANTEAFF	TGTGCCAGTAGTGTCCGACAGGGGGCAAACACTGAAGCTTTCTTT
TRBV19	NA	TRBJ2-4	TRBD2	CASTRTSGGPGAKNIQYF	TGTGCCAGTACACGGACTAGCGGGGGCCCGGGGGCCAAAAACATTCAGTACTTC
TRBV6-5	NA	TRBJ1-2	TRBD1	CASSHRDRGPGYTF	TGTGCCAGCAGCCACCGGGACAGGGGGCCTGGCTACACCTTC
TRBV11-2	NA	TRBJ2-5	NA	CASSLVRESGETQYF	TGTGCCAGCAGCTTAGTAAGGGAGTCAGGAGAGACCCAGTACTTC
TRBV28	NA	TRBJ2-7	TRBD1	CASLGQGWEFDEQYF	TGTGCCAGCCTAGGACAGGGGTGGGAGTTCGACGAGCAGTACTTC
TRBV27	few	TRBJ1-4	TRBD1	CASRQQGVGEKLFF	TGTGCCAGCAGGCAACAGGGGGTAGGAGAAAAACTGTTTTTT
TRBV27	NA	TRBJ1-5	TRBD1	CASRRDRTSNQPQHF	TGTGCCAGCCGGAGGGACAGGACTAGCAATCAGCCCCAGCATTTT
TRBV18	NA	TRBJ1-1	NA	CASSGDTEAFF	TGTGCCAGCTCTGGAGACACTGAAGCTTTCTTT
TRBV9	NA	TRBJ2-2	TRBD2	CASRRLAGTGELFF	TGTGCCAGCAGAAGACTAGCGGGCACCGGGGAGCTGTTTTTT
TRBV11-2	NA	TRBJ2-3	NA	CASSLVSAVTDTQYF	TGTGCCAGCAGCTTAGTATCTGCGGTCACAGATACGCAGTATTTT
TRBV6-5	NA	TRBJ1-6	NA	CASSPLTENSPLHF	TGTGCCAGCAGTCCGCTGACAGAGAATTCACCCCTCCACTTT
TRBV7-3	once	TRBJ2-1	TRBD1	CASSLTLGDRNNEQFF	TGTGCCAGCAGCTTAACGTTAGGGGACAGAAACAATGAGCAGTTCTTC
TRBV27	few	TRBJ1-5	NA	CASSTGSNQPQHF	TGTGCCAGCAGTACAGGGAGCAATCAGCCCCAGCATTTT
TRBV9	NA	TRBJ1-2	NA	CASSVGLINYGYTF	TGTGCCAGCAGCGTAGGGCTGATTAACTATGGCTACACCTTC
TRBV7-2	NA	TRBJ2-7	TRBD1	CASSLVGTVSYEQYF	TGTGCCAGCAGCTTAGTCGGGACAGTCTCCTACGAGCAGTACTTC
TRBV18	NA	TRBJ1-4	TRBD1	CASSPSTGTTNEKLFF	TGTGCCAGCTCACCCTCGACAGGGACAACTAATGAAAAACTGTTTTTT
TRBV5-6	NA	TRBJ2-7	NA	CASSFAQVDYEQYF	TGTGCCAGCAGCTTCGCACAGGTTGACTACGAGCAGTACTTC
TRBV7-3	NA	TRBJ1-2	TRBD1	CASSLTPGQGIDYGYTF	TGTGCCAGCAGCCTCACGCCGGGACAGGGGATAGACTATGGCTACACCTTC
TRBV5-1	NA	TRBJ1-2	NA	CASSLDVANYGYTF	TGCGCCAGCAGCTTGGATGTAGCGAACTATGGCTACACCTTC
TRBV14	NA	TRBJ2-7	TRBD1	CASSLLRDRSYEQYF	TGTGCCAGCAGCCTCCTCCGGGACAGATCCTACGAGCAGTACTTC
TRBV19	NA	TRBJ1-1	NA	CASSIPAGVMNTEAFF	TGTGCCAGTAGTATCCCGGCAGGGGTTATGAACACTGAAGCTTTCTTT
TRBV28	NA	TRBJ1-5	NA	CASSLYGAQGSNQPQHF	TGTGCCAGCAGTTTATATGGAGCCCAAGGCAGCAATCAGCCCCAGCATTTT
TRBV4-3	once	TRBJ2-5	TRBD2	CASSQESAGEAQKTQYF	TGCGCCAGCAGCCAAGAGTCCGCGGGAGAGGCCCAAAAGACCCAGTACTTC
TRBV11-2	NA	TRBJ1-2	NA	CASSRTGIPGSYTF	TGTGCCAGCAGCCGAACCGGGATCCCCGGGAGCTACACCTTC
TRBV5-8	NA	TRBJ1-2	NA	CASSLERRHGYTF	TGTGCCAGCAGCTTGGAGCGGAGGCATGGCTACACCTTC
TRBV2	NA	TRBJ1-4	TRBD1	CASSSQGSFSEKLFF	TGTGCCAGCAGCTCACAGGGGTCGTTCTCGGAAAAACTGTTTTTT
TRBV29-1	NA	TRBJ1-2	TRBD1	CSVGQGDGYTF	TGCAGCGTTGGCCAGGGGGATGGCTACACCTTC
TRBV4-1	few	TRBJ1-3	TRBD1	CASSQDSGQGAFSGNTIYF	TGCGCCAGCAGCCAAGATTCCGGACAGGGGGCCTTCTCTGGAAACACCATATATTTT
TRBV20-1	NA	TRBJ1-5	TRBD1	CSASFDRGSNQPQHF	TGCAGTGCTAGTTTCGACAGGGGAAGCAATCAGCCCCAGCATTTT
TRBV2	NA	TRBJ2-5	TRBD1	CASRETGGQETQYF	TGTGCCAGCAGGGAGACAGGGGGTCAAGAGACCCAGTACTTC
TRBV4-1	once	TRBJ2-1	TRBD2	CASSQEILAGDEQFF	TGCGCCAGCAGCCAAGAAATACTAGCGGGAGATGAGCAGTTCTTC